This T cell receptor beta chain was sequenced in a study of T cell repertoires in cytomegalovirus infection (dated 2019 in TCRdb). Context from the whole study: Donor HLA type was relevant to the analysis, as public TCR beta signatures indicated carriage of CMV infection together with the matching HLA type. The research as a whole found: The ex vivo response was dominated by HLA-C-restricted CMV-specific TCR beta clonotypes, which also provided the single most frequent clonotype in two of eight donors. Cumulative frequency of public TCR beta family members discriminated carriers of CMV infection plus the relevant HLA type in this cohort and an independent 352-donor cohort.

V is pared back by 0 bases and J by 5 bases, with 15 bases lying between the germline termini. Its CDR3 holds 15 amino acids, cysteine through phenylalanine. The sequence is cut down to CDR3 DNA, 45 bases in frame from base 1. According to the germline V gene, CDR1 reads SGHRS and CDR2 reads YFSETQ. As regards this clonotype: Its antigen is currently not known. Base qualities are not at hand, and no much larger clone is one base apart.

Reads for this sample came from an Illumina HiSeq 1500. TCRdb reprocessed the public reads (quality trimming at Q25 with fastp, clone calling with MiXCR) and kept in-frame beta chains. Here each entry gathers all rows of one CDR3 protein and keeps the most common genes and DNA. This sample is represented by 400,000 to 550,000 distinct CDR3 sequences; about 11% of them were singletons. The ten largest account for 10% of the sample. The sequence joins TRBV5-1 to TRBJ2-7; TRBD1 could be the D gene, as 5 bases match. The sequencing input was PBMCs. This TCR was recovered from a human donor in good health (CMV status not recorded). Some clones in this sample may be carry-over from other donors' samples. The CDR3 protein: CASSLDGAGFDEQYF. Read as DNA, the sequence is TGCGCCAGCAGCTTGGATGGGGCAGGGTTCGACGAGCAGTACTTC.